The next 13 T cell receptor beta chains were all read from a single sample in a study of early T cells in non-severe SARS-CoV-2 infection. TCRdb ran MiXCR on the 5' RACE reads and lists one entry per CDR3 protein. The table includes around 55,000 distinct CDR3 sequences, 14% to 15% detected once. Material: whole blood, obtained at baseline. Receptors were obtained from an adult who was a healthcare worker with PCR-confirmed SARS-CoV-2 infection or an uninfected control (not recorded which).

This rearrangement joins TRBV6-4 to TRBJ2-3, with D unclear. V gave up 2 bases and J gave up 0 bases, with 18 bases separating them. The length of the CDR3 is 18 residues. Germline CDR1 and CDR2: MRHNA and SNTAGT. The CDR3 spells CASSDRAAAAPSTDTQYF. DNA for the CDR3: TGTGCCAGCAGTGACCGGGCCGCGGCAGCACCTAGCACAGATACGCAGTATTTT.

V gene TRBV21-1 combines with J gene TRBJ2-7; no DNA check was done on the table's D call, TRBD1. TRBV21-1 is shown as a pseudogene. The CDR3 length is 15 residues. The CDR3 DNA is TGTGCCAGCAGCTCAGGACAGGGGGGACGGTTTGAGCAGTACTTC. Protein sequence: CASSSGQGGRFEQYF.

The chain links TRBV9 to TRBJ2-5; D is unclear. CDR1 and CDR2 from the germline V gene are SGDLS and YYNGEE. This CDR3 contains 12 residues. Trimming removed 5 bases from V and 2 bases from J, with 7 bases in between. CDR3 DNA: TGTGCCAGCAGTCGGAATCAAGAGACCCAGTACTTC. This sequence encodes CASSRNQETQYF. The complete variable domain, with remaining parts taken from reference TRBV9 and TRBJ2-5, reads DSGVTQTPKHLITATGQRVTLRCSPRSGDLSVYWYQQSLDQGLQFLIQYYNGEERAKGNILERFSAQQFPDLHSELNLSSLELGDSALYFCASSRNQETQYFGPGTRLLVL.

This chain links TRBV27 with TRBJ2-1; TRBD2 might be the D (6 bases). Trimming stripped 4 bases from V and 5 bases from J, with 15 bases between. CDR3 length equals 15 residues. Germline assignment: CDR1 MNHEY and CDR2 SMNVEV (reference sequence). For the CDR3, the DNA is TGTGCCAGCAGTTACAGACTAGTTAGGAACAATGAGCAGTTCTTC. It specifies CASSYRLVRNNEQFF.

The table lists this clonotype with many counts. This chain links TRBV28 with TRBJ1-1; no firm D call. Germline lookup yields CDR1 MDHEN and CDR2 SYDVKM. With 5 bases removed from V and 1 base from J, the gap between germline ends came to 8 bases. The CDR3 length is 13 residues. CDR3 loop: CASSPLQNTEAFF. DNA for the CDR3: TGTGCCAGCAGTCCGCTACAGAACACTGAAGCTTTCTTT.

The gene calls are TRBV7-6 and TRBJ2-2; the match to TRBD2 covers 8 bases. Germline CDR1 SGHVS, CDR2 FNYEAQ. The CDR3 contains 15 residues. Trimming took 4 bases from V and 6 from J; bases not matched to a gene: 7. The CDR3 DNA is TGTGCCAGCAGCTCGGCGGGGGGACTAGCCGGGGAGCTGTTTTTT. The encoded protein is CASSSAGGLAGELFF.

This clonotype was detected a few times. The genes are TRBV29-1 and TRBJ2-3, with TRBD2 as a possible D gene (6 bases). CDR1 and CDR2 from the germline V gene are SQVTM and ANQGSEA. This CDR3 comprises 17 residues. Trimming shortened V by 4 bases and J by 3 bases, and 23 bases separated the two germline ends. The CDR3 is CSVGGTLSGEPTDTQYF. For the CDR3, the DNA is TGCAGCGTTGGGGGGACCCTTTCGGGGGAACCAACAGATACGCAGTATTTT.

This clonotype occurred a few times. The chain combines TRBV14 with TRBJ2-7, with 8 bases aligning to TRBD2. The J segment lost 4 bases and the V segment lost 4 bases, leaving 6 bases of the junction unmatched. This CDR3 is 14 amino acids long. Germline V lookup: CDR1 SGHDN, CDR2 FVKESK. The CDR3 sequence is CASSLSGGSYEQYF. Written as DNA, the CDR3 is TGTGCCAGCAGCCTCAGCGGGGGTTCTTACGAGCAGTACTTC.

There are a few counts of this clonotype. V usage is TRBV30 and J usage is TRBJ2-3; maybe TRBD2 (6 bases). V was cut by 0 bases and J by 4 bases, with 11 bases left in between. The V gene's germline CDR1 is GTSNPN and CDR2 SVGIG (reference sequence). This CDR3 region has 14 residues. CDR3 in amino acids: CAWSVPASADTQYF. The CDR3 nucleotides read TGTGCCTGGAGTGTACCGGCTAGCGCAGATACGCAGTATTTT.

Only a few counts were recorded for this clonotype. This CDR3 is CASSESIAGRYGYTF. The CDR3 DNA reads as TGCGCCAGCAGTGAGTCTATCGCAGGGCGCTATGGCTACACCTTC. The chain joins TRBV10-1 to TRBJ1-2, with D tentatively TRBD1 (5 bases). The V and J ends lost 0 bases and 4 bases respectively, with 12 bases between them. CDR3 length: 15 residues. Germline assignment: CDR1 WNHNN and CDR2 SYGVQD (reference sequence).

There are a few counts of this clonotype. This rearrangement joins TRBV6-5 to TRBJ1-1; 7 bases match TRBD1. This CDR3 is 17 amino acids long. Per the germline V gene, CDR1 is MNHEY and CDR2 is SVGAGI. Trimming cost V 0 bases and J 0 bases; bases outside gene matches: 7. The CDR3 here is CASSYSLAGGVNTEAFF. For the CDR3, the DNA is TGTGCCAGCAGTTACTCGTTGGCAGGGGGAGTGAACACTGAAGCTTTCTTT.

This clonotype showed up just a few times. This chain's CDR3 is CASSPGSSSYNEQFF. The CDR3 region has the DNA TGTGCCAGCAGTCCAGGGTCCAGCTCCTACAATGAGCAGTTCTTC. This chain links TRBV12-3 or TRBV12-4 with TRBJ2-1, with D possibly being TRBD1 (5 bases). This CDR3 comprises 15 residues. Trimming pared 5 bases from V and 0 bases from J, leaving 11 bases between.

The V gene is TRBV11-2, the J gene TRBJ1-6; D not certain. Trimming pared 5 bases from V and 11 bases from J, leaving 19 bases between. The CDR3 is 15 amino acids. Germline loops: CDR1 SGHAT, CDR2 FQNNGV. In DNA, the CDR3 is TGTGCCAGCAGCCCCCCTCCGGGCAGATACCCACCCCTCCACTTT. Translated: CASSPPPGRYPPLHF.